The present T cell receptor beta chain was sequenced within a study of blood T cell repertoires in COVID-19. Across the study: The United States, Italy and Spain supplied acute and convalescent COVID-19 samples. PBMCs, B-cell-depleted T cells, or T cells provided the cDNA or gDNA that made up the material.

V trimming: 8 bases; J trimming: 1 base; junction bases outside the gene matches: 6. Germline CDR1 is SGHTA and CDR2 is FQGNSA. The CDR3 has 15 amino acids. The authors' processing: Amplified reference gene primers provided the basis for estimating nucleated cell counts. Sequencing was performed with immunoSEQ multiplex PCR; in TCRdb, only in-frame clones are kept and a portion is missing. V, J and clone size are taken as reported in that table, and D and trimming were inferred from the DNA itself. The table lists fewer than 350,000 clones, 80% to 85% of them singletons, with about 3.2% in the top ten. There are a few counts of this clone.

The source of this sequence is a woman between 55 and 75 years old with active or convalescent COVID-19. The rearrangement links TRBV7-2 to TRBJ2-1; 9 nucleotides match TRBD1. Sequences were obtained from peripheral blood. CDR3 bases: TGTGCCAGCTCCCTAGGGACAGGGTCCTACAATGAGCAGTTCTTC. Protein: CASSLGTGSYNEQFF. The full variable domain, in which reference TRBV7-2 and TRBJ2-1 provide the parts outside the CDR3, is GAGVSQSPSNKVTEKGKDVELRCDPISGHTALYWYRQSLGQGLEFLIYFQGNSAPDKSGLPSDRFSAERTGGSVSTLTIQRTQQEDSAVYLCASSLGTGSYNEQFFGPGTRLTVL.